These 8 T cell receptor beta chains share one sample of origin, sequenced in a study of cytomegalovirus exposure and HLA in healthy donors. Data came from immunoSEQ multiplex PCR; TCRdb stores just in-frame clones and leaves some out. The table records some 290,000 clones, 88% of them present only once. The sample taken for sequencing was PBMCs. The receptors originated from a man aged 25 to 40 in good health and CMV-seronegative.

This chain uses TRBV6-1 with TRBJ1-6; possibly TRBD1 for D (6 bases). CDR3 length equals 14 residues. CDR1 and CDR2 (germline): MNHNS, SASEGT. Trimming removed 8 bases at V and 7 bases at J, with 15 bases between. The DNA of the CDR3 is TGTGCCAGCTTTAACAGGGTCGAGAATTCACCCCTCCACTTT. It encodes CASFNRVENSPLHF.

This clone was observed once. V gene TRBV27 combines with J gene TRBJ2-2; D may be TRBD2 (6 bases). CDR3 size: 14 residues. Deletions cut 8 bases from V and 0 bases from J, with 10 bases between. Germline CDR1 reads MNHEY; CDR2 reads SMNVEV (reference sequence). The DNA for the CDR3 is TGTGCCAGCCGTCCGGGGGCGAACACCGGGGAGCTGTTTTTT. It specifies CASRPGANTGELFF.

This chain links TRBV9 with TRBJ1-5, with 8 bases aligning to TRBD1. The CDR3 totals 15 residues. The V segment lost 3 bases and the J segment 5 bases; nucleotides outside the gene matches: 7. Germline values: CDR1 SGDLS, CDR2 YYNGEE. The CDR3 region has the DNA TGTGCCAGCAGCGCCGGACAGGGAGCCTATCAGCCCCAGCATTTT. It yields the protein CASSAGQGAYQPQHF.

The rearrangement uses TRBV28 and TRBJ1-2, with D possibly being TRBD1 (5 bases). This CDR3 comprises 13 residues. V lost 5 bases and J 4 bases, leaving 11 bases between the germline ends. CDR1 and CDR2 (germline): MDHEN, SYDVKM. The chain's CDR3 is CASSPAGPYGYTF. In DNA form, the CDR3 reads TGTGCCAGCAGTCCCGCAGGGCCCTATGGCTACACCTTC.

The chain employs TRBV19 and TRBJ2-3; D possibly corresponds to TRBD2 (5 bases). This CDR3 region has 15 residues. Germline-derived CDR1 and CDR2 are LNHDA and SQIVND (reference sequence). V was cut by 4 bases and J by 2 bases, with 13 bases left in between. The CDR3 is CASSTGQRYTDTQYF. CDR3 DNA sequence: TGTGCCAGTAGTACGGGCCAGCGGTACACAGATACGCAGTATTTT.

The V call is TRBV7-7, the J call TRBJ2-7; a weak D match, TRBD2 (5 bases). The CDR3 runs to 15 residues. CDR1 is SSHAT, CDR2 FNYEAQ, per germline (reference sequence). The V gene lost 0 bases and the J gene lost 0 bases, with 9 bases spanning the gap. The CDR3 is CASSLARGSSYEQYF. The CDR3 coding sequence is TGTGCCAGCAGCTTAGCGCGAGGGAGCTCCTACGAGCAGTACTTC. Variable domain in full (rest from reference TRBV7-7 and TRBJ2-7): GAGVSQSPRYKVTKRGQDVTLRCDPISSHATLYWYQQALGQGPEFLTYFNYEAQPDKSGLPSDRFSAERPEGSISTLTIQRTEQRDSAMYRCASSLARGSSYEQYFGPGTRLTVT.

The gene calls are TRBV6-6 and TRBJ1-6, with 10 bases identical to TRBD1. After removal of 5 bases from V and 7 bases from J, the junction contained 5 bases not matched to a gene. This CDR3 comprises 15 residues. The germline CDR1 and CDR2 sequences are MNHNY and SVGAGI (reference sequence). CDR3 sequence: CASSDTGQGNSPLHF. The CDR3 nucleotides read TGTGCCAGCAGTGACACGGGACAGGGGAATTCACCCCTCCACTTT.

V is TRBV5-6 and J is TRBJ2-7; 13 bases are a match to TRBD2. V shed 3 bases and J 4 bases; nucleotides not matched to a gene: 4. Germline V gene sequence: CDR1 SGHDT, CDR2 YYEEEE. CDR3 length: 15 amino acids. This chain's CDR3 is CASSWVTSGGYEQYF. Here the CDR3 DNA reads TGTGCCAGCAGCTGGGTGACTAGCGGGGGGTACGAGCAGTACTTC.